The entry below describes one TCR beta chain. In the source study's methods: Amplification with reference gene primers provided the estimates of nucleated cell counts. Method: immunoSEQ multiplex PCR; TCRdb's copy keeps in-frame clones and lacks some. V, J and clone size were drawn from that table, and D and trimming were deduced from the DNA. The sample includes 110,000 to 150,000 clones, just under 85% of them seen just once. The sample belongs to a study of blood T cell repertoires in COVID-19. Overall study: COVID-19 samples collected from the United States, Italy and Spain covered acute and convalescent phases.

Germline lookup yields CDR1 MNHEY and CDR2 SVGAGI. Unmatched junction bases numbered 5, after V lost 4 bases and J lost 4 bases. CDR3 size: 14 residues. Adults between roughly 18 and 89 years of age took part from 24 US areas. Recovery meant two consecutive negative NP/OP PCR tests, professional clearance, or resolved symptoms. Sequencing input: PBMCs or T cells enriched from blood (not recorded which). This receptor was identified in a man in his fifties or sixties who had recovered from COVID-19. The chain joins TRBV6-5 to TRBJ1-1; 8 bases match TRBD1. The CDR3 DNA reads as TGTGCCAGCAGTTCGAAGACAGGGGTCACTGAAGCTTTCTTT. Its protein is CASSSKTGVTEAFF.